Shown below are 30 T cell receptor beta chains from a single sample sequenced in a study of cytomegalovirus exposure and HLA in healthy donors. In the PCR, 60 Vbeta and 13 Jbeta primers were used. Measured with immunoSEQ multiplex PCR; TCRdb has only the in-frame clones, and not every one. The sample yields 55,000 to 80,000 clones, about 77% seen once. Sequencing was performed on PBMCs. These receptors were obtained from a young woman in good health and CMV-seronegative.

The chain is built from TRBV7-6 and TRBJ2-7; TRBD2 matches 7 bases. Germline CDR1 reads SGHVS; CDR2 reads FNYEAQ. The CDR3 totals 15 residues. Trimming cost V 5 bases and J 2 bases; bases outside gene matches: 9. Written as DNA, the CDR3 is TGTGCCAGCAGCCGCCATGAGGGAGGGGCCTACGAGCAGTACTTC. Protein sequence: CASSRHEGGAYEQYF.

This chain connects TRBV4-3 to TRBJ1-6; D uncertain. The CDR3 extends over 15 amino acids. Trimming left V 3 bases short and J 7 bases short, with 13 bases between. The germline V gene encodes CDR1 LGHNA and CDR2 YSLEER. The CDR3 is CASSHIHRRNSPLHF. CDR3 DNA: TGCGCCAGCAGCCATATCCATCGGAGAAATTCACCCCTCCACTTT.

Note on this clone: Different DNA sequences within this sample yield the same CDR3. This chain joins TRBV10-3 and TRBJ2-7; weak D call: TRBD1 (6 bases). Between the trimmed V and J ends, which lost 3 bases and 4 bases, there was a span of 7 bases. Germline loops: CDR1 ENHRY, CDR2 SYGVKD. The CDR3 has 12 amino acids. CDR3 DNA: TGTGCCATCAGTGATAGGGGGTACGAGCAGTACTTC. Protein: CAISDRGYEQYF.

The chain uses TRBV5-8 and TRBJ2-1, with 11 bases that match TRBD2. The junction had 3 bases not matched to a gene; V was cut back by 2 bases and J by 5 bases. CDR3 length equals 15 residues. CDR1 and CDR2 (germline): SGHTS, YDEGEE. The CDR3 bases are TGTGCCAGCAGCTTTAGCGGGAGGGCTAACAATGAGCAGTTCTTC. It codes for CASSFSGRANNEQFF.

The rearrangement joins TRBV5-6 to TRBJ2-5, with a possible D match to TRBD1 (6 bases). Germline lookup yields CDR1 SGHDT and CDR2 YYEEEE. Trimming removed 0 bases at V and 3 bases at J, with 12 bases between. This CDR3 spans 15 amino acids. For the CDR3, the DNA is TGTGCCAGCAGCTTGGCCGTGACAGGTAAAGAGACCCAGTACTTC. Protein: CASSLAVTGKETQYF. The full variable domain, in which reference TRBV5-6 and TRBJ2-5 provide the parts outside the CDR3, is DAGVTQSPTHLIKTRGQQVTLRCSPKSGHDTVSWYQQALGQGPQFIFQYYEEEERQRGNFPDRFSGHQFPNYSSELNVNALLLGDSALYLCASSLAVTGKETQYFGPGTRLLVL.

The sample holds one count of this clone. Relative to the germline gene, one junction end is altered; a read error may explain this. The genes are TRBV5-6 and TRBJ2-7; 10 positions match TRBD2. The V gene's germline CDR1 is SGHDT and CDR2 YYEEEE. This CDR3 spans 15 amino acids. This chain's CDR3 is CANSLGGLADPGQYF. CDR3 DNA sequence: TGTGCCAACAGCTTGGGAGGACTAGCGGACCCGGGGCAGTACTTC. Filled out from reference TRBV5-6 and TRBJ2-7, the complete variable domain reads DAGVTQSPTHLIKTRGQQVTLRCSPKSGHDTVSWYQQALGQGPQFIFQYYEEEERQRGNFPDRFSGHQFPNYSSELNVNALLLGDSALYLCANSLGGLADPGQYFGPGTRLTVT.

CDR3 in amino acids: CASSETGWDTEAFF. CDR3 in DNA: TGTGCCAGCAGTGAGACAGGGTGGGACACTGAAGCTTTCTTT. This sequence joins TRBV6-1 and TRBJ1-1, with 7 bases fitting TRBD1. This CDR3 has 14 residues. Germline CDR1 reads MNHNS; CDR2 reads SASEGT. J gave up 3 bases and V 3 bases, and 4 bases lay outside the gene matches.

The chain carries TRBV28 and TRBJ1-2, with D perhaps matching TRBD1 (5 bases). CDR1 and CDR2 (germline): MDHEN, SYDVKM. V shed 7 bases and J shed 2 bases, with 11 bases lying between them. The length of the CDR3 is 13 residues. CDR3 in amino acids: CASKLPGNYGYTF. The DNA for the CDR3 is TGTGCCAGCAAGTTGCCAGGGAACTATGGCTACACCTTC.

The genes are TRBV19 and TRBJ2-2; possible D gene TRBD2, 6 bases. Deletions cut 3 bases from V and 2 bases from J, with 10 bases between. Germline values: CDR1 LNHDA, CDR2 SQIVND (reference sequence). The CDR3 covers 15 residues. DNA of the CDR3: TGTGCCAGTAGTATTTCTAGCGCTAACACCGGGGAGCTGTTTTTT. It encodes CASSISSANTGELFF.

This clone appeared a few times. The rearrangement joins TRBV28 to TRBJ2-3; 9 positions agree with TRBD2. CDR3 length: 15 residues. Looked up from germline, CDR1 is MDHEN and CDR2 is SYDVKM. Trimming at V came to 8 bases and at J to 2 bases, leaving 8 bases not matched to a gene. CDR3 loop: CASFTGTSLTDTQYF. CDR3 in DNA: TGTGCCAGCTTTACCGGGACTAGCCTCACAGATACGCAGTATTTT.

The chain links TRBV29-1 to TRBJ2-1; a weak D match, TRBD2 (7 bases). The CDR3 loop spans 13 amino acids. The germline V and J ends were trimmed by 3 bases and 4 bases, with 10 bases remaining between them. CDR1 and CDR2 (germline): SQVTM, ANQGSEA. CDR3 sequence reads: CSVERGGYNEQFF. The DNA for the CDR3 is TGCAGCGTTGAGAGGGGGGGGTACAATGAGCAGTTCTTC.

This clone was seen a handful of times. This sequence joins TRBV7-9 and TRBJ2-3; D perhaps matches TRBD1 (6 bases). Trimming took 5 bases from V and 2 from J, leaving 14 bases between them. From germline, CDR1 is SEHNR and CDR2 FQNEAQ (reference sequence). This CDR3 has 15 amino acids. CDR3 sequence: CASSTLGGDTDTQYF. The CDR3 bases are TGTGCCAGCAGCACCTTAGGGGGAGACACAGATACGCAGTATTTT.

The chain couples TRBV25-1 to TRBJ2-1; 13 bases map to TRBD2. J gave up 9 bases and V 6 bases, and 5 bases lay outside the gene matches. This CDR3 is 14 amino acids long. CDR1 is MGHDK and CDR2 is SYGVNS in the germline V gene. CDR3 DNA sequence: TGTGCCAGCAGGGGAGGACTAGCGGGGGTTGAGCAGTTCTTC. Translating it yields CASRGGLAGVEQFF.

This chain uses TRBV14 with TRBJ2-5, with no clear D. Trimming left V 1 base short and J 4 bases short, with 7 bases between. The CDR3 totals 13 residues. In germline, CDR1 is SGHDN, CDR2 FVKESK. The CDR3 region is CASSQVFRETQYF. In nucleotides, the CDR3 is TGTGCCAGCAGCCAAGTGTTTAGAGAGACCCAGTACTTC. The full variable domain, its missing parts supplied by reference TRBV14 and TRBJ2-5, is EAGVTQFPSHSVIEKGQTVTLRCDPISGHDNLYWYRRVMGKEIKFLLHFVKESKQDESGMPNNRFLAERTGGTYSTLKVQPAELEDSGVYFCASSQVFRETQYFGPGTRLLVL.

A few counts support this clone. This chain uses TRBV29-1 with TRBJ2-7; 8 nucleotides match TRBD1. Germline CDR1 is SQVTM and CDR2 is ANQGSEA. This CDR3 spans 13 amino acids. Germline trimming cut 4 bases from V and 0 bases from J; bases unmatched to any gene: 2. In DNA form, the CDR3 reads TGCAGCGTTGGGACAGGGAACTCCTACGAGCAGTACTTC. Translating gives CSVGTGNSYEQYF.

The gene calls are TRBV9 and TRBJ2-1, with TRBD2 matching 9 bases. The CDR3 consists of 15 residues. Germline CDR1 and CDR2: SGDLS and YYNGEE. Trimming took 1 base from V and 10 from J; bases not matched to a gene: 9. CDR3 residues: CASSVNQLAGCEQFF. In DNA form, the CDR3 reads TGTGCCAGCAGCGTAAACCAGCTAGCGGGATGCGAGCAGTTCTTC.

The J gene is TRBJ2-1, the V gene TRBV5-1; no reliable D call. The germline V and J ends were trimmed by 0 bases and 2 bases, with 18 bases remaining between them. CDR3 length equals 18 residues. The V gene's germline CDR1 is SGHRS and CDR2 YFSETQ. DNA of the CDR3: TGCGCCAGCAGCTTGGGAGTAGAGTCGCTAGTCCCCTACAATGAGCAGTTCTTC. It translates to CASSLGVESLVPYNEQFF.

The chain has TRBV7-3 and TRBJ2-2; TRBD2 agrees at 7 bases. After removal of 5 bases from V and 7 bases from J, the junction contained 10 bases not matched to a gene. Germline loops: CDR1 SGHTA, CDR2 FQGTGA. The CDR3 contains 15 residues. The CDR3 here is CASSQRAGAGGELFF. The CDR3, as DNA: TGTGCCAGCAGCCAACGGGCGGGAGCGGGCGGGGAGCTGTTTTTT.

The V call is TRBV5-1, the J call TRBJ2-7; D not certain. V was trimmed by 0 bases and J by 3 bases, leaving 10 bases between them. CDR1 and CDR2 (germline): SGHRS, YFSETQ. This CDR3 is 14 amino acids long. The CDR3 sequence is CASSLESLIYEQYF. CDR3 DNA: TGCGCCAGCAGCTTGGAGAGTCTGATCTACGAGCAGTACTTC.

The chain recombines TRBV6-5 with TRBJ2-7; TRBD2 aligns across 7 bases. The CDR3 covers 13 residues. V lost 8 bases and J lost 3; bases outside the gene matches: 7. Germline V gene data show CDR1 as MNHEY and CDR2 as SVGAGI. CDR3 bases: TGTGCCAGCCGCCCGGGACTACTCTACGAGCAGTACTTC. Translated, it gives CASRPGLLYEQYF.

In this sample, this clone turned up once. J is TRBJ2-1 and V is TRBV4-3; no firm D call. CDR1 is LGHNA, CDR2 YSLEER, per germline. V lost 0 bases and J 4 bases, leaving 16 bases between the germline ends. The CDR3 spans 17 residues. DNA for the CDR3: TGCGCCAGCAGCCAAGATTATATGGGCCCGATTTACAATGAGCAGTTCTTC. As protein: CASSQDYMGPIYNEQFF.

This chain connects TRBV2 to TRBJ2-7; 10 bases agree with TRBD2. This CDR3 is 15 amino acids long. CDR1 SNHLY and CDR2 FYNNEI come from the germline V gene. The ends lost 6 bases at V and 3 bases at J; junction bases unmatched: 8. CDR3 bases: TGTGCCAGCAGGCTAGCGGGAGTTACTGGCTACGAGCAGTACTTC. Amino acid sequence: CASRLAGVTGYEQYF.

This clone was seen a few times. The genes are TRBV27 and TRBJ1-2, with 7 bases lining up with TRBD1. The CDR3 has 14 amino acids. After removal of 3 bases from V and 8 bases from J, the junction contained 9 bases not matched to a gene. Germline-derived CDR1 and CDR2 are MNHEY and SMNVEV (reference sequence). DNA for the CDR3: TGTGCCAGCAGTTTCCACGGGACAGTGAACGGCTACACCTTC. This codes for CASSFHGTVNGYTF.

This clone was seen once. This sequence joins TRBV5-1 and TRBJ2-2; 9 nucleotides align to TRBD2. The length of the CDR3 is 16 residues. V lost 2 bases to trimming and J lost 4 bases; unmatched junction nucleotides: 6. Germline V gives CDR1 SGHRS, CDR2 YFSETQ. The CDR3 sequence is CASSLGTSRSTGELFF. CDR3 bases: TGCGCCAGCAGCTTAGGGACTAGCAGATCCACCGGGGAGCTGTTTTTT.

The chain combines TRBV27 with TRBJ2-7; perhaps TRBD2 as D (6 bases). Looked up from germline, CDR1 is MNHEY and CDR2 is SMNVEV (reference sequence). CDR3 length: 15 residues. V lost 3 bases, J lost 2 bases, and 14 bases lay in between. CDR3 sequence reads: CASSLSGYTTYEQYF. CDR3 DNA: TGTGCCAGCAGTTTGAGCGGGTATACTACCTACGAGCAGTACTTC.

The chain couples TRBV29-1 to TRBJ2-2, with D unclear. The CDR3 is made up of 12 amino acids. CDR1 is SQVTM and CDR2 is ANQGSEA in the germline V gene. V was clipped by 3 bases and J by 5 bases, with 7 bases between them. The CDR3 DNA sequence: TGCAGCGTTGATCCCGGGACCGGGGAGCTGTTTTTT. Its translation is CSVDPGTGELFF.

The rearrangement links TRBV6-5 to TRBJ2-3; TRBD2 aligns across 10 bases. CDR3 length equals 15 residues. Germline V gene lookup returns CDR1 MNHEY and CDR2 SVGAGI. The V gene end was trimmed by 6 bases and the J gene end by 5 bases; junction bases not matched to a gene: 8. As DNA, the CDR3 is TGTGCCAGCAGCCGAAGCGGGAGGGCCGGAGATACGCAGTATTTT. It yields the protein CASSRSGRAGDTQYF.

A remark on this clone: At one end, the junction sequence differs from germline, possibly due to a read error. The CDR3 region is CASSISHYTYTGTQYF. CDR3 DNA: TGTGCCAGTAGTATAAGTCACTATACGTACACAGGTACGCAGTATTTT. The chain combines TRBV19 with TRBJ2-3, with D maybe TRBD1 (5 bases). Looked up from germline, CDR1 is LNHDA and CDR2 is SQIVND (reference sequence). The CDR3 is made up of 16 amino acids.

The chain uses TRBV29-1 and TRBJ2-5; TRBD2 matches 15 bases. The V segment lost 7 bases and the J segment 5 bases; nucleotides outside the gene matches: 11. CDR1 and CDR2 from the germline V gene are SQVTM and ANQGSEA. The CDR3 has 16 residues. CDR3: CSGTGTSGRRGETQYF. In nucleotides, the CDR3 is TGCAGCGGGACCGGGACTAGCGGGAGGCGGGGGGAGACCCAGTACTTC.

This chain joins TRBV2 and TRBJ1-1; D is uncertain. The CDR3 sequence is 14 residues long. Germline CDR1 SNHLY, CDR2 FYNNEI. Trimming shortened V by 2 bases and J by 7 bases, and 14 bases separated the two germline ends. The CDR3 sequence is CASSEKAVRGEAFF. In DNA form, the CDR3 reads TGTGCCAGCAGTGAAAAGGCAGTGCGGGGTGAAGCTTTCTTT.